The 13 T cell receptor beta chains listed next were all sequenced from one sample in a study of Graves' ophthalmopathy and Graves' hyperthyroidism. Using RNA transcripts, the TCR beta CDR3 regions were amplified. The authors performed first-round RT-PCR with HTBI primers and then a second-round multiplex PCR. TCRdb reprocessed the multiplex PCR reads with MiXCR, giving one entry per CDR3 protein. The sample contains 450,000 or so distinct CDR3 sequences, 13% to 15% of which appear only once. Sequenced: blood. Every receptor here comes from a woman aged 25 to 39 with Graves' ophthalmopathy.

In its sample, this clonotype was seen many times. The DNA for the CDR3 is TGTGCCAGCAGCTTGGCCATTAGGGGAGGGCCTTGGGAGACCCAGTACTTC. Protein: CASSLAIRGGPWETQYF. The chain combines TRBV5-6 with TRBJ2-5; 7 positions agree with TRBD2. The CDR3 spans 17 residues. CDR1 SGHDT and CDR2 YYEEEE come from the germline V gene. J lost 5 bases, V lost 0 bases, and 13 bases had no gene match.

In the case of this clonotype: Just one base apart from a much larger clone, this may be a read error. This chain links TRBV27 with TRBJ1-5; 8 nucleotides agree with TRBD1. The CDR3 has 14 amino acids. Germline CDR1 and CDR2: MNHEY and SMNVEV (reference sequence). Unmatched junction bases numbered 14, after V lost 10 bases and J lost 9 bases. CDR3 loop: CAIRRGQDLGPQHF. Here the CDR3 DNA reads TGTGCCATCCGCAGGGGACAGGACCTGGGGCCCCAGCATTTT.

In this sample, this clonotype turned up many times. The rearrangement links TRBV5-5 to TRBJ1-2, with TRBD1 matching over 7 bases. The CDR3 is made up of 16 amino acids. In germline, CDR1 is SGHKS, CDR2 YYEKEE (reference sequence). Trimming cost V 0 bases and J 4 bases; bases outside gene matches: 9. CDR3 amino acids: CASSLEGPGTVYGYTF. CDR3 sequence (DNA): TGTGCCAGCAGCTTGGAAGGACCCGGGACAGTCTATGGCTACACCTTC.

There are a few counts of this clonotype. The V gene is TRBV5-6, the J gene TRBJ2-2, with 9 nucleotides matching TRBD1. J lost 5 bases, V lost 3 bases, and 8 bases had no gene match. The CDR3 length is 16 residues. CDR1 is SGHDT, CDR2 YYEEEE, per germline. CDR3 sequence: CASSWSQGALTGELFF. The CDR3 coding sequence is TGTGCCAGCAGCTGGTCACAGGGGGCTCTTACCGGGGAGCTGTTTTTT.

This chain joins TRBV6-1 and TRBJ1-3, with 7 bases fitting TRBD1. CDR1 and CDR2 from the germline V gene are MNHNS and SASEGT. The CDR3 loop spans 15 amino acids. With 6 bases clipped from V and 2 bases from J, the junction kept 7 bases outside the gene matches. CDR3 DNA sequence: TGTGCCAGCAGGATAACCGGGACAGCTGGAAACACCATATATTTT. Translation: CASRITGTAGNTIYF.

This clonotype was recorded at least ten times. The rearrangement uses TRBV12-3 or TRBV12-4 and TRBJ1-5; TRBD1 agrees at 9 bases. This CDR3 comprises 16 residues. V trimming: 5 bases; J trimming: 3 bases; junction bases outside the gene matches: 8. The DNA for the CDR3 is TGTGCCAGCAGTCCTCCCGGGACAGGGCCCAATCAGCCCCAGCATTTT. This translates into CASSPPGTGPNQPQHF.

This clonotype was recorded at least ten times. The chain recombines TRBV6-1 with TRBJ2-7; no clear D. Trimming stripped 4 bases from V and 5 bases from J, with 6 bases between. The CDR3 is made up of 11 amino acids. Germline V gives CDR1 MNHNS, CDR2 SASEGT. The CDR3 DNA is TGTGCCAGCAGTGTCCTCCACGAGCAGTACTTC. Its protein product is CASSVLHEQYF.

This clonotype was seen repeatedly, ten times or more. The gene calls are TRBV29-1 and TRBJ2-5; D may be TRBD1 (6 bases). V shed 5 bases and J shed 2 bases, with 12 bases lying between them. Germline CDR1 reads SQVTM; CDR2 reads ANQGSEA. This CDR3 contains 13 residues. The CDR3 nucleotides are TGCAGCGTTCGCGGACAGATTCAAGAGACCCAGTACTTC. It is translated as CSVRGQIQETQYF.

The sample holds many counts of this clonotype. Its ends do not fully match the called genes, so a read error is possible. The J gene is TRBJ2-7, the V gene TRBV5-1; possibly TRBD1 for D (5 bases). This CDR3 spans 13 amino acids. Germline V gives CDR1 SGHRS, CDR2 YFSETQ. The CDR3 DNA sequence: TGTGCCAGCAGCTTAGCCCAGGGATACGAGCAGTACTTC. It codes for CASSLAQGYEQYF. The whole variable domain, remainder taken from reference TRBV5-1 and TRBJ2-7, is KAGVTQTPRYLIKTRGQQVTLSCSPISGHRSVSWYQQTPGQGLQFLFEYFSETQRNKGNFPGRFSGRQFSNSRSEMNVSTLELGDSALYLCASSLAQGYEQYFGPGTRLTVT.

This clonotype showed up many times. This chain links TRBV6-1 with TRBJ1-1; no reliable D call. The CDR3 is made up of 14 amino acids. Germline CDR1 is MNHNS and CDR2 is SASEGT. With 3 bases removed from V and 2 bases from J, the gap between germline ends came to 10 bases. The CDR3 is CASSDGSGNTEAFF. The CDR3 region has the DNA TGTGCCAGCAGTGATGGATCGGGAAACACTGAAGCTTTCTTT.

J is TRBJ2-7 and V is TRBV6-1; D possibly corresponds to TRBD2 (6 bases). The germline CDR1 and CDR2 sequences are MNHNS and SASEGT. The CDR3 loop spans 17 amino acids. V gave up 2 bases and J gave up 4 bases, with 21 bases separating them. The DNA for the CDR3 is TGTGCCAGCAGTGAAACGGGAGACCTCCCGCTTGCGTACGAGCAGTACTTC. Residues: CASSETGDLPLAYEQYF.

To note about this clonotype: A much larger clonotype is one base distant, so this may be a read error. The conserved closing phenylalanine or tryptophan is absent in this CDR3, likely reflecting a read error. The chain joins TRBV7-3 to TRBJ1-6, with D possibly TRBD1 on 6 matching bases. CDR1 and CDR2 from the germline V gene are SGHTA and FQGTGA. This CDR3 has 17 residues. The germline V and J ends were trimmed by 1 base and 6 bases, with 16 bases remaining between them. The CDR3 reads CASSLSLSGHRNSPLHL. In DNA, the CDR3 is TGTGCCAGCAGCTTAAGTCTCTCGGGACACCGTAATTCACCCCTCCACCTT.

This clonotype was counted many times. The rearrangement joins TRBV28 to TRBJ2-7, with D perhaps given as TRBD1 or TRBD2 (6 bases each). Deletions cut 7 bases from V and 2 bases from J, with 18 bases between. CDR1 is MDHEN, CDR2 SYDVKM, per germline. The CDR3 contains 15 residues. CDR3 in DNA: TGTGCCAGCATGACACAGGGAGGTGTCCCCTACGAGCAGTACTTC. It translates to CASMTQGGVPYEQYF.